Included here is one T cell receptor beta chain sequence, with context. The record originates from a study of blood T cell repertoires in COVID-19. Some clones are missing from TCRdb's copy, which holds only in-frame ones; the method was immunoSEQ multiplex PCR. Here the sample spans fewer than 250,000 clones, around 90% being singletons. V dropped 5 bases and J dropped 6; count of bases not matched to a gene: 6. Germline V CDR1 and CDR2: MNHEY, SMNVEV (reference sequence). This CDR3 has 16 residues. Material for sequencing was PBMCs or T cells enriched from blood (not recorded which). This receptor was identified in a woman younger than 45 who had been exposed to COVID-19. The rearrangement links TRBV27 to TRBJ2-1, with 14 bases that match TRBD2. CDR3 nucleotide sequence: TGTGCCAGCAGTCACCCCGGACTAGCGGGAGGCAATGAGCAGTTCTTC. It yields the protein CASSHPGLAGGNEQFF.